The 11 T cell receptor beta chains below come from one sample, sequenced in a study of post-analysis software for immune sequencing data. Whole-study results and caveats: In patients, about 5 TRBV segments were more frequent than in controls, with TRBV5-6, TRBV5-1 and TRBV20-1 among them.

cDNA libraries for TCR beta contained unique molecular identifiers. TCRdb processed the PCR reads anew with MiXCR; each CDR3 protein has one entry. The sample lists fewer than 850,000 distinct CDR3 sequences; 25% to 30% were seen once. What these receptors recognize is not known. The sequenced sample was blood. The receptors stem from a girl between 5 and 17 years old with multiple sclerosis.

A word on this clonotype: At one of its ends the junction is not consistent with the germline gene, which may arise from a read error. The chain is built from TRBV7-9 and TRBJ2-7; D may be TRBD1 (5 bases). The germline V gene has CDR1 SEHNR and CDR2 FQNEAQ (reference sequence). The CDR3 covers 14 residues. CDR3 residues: CANSSSGYRYEQYF. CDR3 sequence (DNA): TGTGCCAACAGCTCCTCAGGGTACCGGTACGAGCAGTACTTC.

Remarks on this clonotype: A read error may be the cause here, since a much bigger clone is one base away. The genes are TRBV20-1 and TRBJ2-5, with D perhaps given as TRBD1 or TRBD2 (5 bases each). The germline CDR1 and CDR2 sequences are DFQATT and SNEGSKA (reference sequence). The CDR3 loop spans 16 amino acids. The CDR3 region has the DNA TGCAGTGCTAGAGATTTCAGGGCAGCGGACCAAGGGACCCAGTACTTC. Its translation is CSARDFRAADQGTQYF.

CDR3 in DNA: TGTGCCAGCAGCTTAGTGGGACAGTACAATCAGCCCCAGCATTTT. Encoded protein: CASSLVGQYNQPQHF. The chain links TRBV7-2 to TRBJ1-5; 7 bases match TRBD1. This CDR3 contains 15 residues. The V gene end was trimmed by 1 base and the J gene end by 3 bases; junction bases not matched to a gene: 3. Germline CDR1 and CDR2: SGHTA and FQGNSA.

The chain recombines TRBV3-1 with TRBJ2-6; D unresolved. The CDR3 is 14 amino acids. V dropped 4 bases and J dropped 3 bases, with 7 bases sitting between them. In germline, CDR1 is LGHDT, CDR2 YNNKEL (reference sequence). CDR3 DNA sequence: TGTGCCAGCAGCCTGCAACTTGGGGCCAACGTCCTGACTTTC. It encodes CASSLQLGANVLTF.

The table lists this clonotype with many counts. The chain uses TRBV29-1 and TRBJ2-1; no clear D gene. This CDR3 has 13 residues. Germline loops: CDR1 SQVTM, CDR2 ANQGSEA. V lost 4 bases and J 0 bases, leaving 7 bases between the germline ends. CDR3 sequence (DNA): TGCAGCGTTGGGACGAGCTCCTACAATGAGCAGTTCTTC. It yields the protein CSVGTSSYNEQFF.

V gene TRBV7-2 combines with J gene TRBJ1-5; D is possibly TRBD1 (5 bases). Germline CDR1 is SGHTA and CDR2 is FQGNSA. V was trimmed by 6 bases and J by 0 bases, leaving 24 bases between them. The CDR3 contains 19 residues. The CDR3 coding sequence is TGTGCCAGCAGTCCCACCGGGGGGTGGGACTTCTATAGCAATCAGCCCCAGCATTTT. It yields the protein CASSPTGGWDFYSNQPQHF.

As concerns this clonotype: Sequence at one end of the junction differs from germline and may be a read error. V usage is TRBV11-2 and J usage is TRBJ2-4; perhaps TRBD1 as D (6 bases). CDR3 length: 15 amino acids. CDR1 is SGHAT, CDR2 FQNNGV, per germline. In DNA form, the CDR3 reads TGTGCCAGCAGCCCAGATGACAGGTCCAAAAACGTTCAGTACTTC. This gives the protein CASSPDDRSKNVQYF.

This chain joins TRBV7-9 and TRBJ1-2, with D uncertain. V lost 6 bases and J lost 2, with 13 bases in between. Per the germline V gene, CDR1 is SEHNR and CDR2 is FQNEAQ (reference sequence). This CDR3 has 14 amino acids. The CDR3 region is CASSRNSLNYGYTF. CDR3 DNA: TGTGCCAGCAGTCGGAACAGCTTAAACTATGGCTACACCTTC. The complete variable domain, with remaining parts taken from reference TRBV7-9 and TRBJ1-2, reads DTGVSQNPRHKITKRGQNVTFRCDPISEHNRLYWYRQTLGQGPEFLTYFQNEAQLEKSRLLSDRFSAERPKGSFSTLEIQRTEQGDSAMYLCASSRNSLNYGYTFGSGTRLTVV.

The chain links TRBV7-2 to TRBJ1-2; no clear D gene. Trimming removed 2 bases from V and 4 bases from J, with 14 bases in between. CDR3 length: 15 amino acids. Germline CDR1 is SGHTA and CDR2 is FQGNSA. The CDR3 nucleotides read TGTGCCAGCAGCTTAAGAGCTACGGCCCGCTATGGCTACACCTTC. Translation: CASSLRATARYGYTF.

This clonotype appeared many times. CDR3 sequence reads: CSVDATRGGEQYF. For the CDR3, the DNA is TGCAGCGTTGACGCGACTAGAGGCGGCGAGCAGTACTTC. J is TRBJ2-7 and V is TRBV29-1; TRBD2 might be the D (6 bases). CDR1 and CDR2 (germline): SQVTM, ANQGSEA. There are 13 residues in the CDR3. V lost 3 bases, J lost 6 bases, and 15 bases lay in between.

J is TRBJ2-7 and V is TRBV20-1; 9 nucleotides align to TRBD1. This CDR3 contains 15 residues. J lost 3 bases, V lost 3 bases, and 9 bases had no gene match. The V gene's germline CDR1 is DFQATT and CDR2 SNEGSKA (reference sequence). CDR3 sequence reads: CSASSVGTGYYEQYF. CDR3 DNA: TGCAGTGCTAGCTCGGTAGGGACAGGGTACTACGAGCAGTACTTC.